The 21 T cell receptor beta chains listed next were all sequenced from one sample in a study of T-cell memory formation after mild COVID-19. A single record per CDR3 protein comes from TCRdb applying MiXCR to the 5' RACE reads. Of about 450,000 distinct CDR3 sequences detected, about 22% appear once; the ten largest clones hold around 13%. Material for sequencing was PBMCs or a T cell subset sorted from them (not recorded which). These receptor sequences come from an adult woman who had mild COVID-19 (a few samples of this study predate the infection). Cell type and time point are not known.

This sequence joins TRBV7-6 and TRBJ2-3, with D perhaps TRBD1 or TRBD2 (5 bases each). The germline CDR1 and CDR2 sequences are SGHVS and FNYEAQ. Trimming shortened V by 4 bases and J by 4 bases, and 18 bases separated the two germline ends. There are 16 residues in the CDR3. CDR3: CASSSSGDRLADTQYF. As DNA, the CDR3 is TGTGCCAGCAGCTCATCCGGGGACCGGCTGGCAGATACGCAGTATTTT.

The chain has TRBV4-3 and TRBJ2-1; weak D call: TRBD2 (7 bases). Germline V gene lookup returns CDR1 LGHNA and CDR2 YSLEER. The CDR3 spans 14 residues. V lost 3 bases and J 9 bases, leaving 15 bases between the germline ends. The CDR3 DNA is TGCGCCAGCAGCCATCTAAGGGGGGGACCTGAGCAGTTCTTC. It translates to CASSHLRGGPEQFF.

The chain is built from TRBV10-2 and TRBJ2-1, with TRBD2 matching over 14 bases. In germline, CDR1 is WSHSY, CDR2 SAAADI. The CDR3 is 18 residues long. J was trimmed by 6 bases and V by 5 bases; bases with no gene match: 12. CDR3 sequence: CASSTGTSGSGFRNEQFF. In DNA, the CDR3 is TGCGCCAGCAGTACCGGGACTAGCGGGAGCGGGTTCCGCAATGAGCAGTTCTTC.

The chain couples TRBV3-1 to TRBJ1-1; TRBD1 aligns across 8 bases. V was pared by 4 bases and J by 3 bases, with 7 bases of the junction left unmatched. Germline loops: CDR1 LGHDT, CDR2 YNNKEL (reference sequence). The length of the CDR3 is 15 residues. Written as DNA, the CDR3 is TGTGCCAGCAGCCCCATCCCACAGGGGGACACTGAAGCTTTCTTT. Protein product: CASSPIPQGDTEAFF.

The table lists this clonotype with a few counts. The DNA for the CDR3 is TGTGCCAGCAGTAATCACAGGGGCTACACCTTC. Its translation: CASSNHRGYTF. The chain combines TRBV14 with TRBJ1-2; D is perhaps TRBD1 (5 bases). Trimming cost V 6 bases and J 8 bases, with 10 bases left between them. Germline lookup yields CDR1 SGHDN and CDR2 FVKESK. The CDR3 covers 11 residues. The variable domain in full, with the rest retrieved from reference TRBV14 and TRBJ1-2, is EAGVTQFPSHSVIEKGQTVTLRCDPISGHDNLYWYRRVMGKEIKFLLHFVKESKQDESGMPNNRFLAERTGGTYSTLKVQPAELEDSGVYFCASSNHRGYTFGSGTRLTVV.

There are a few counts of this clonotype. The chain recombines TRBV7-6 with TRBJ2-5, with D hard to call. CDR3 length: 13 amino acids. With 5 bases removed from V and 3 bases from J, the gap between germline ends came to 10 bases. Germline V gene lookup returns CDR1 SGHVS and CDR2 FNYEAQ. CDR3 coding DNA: TGTGCCAGCAGCGCACTAAATAAAGAGACCCAGTACTTC. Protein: CASSALNKETQYF.

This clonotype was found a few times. CDR3 in DNA: TGTGCCATCAGTGAGGGAAGTGAGCCCCAGCATTTT. Translation: CAISEGSEPQHF. The V call is TRBV10-3, the J call TRBJ1-5; D is unresolved. Deletions cut 2 bases from V and 8 bases from J, with 7 bases between. Germline-derived CDR1 and CDR2 are ENHRY and SYGVKD. The CDR3 covers 12 residues.

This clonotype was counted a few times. The CDR3 region has the DNA TGTGCCAGCTCACCGGGGCGGCGGGAGGTCGATGAGCAGTTCTTC. Protein product: CASSPGRREVDEQFF. V and J are TRBV18 and TRBJ2-1, with TRBD2 identical over 8 bases. V lost 3 bases and J lost 8; bases outside the gene matches: 9. This CDR3 spans 15 amino acids. Germline CDR1 reads KGHSH; CDR2 reads LQKENI.

In DNA, the CDR3 is TGTGCCAGCAGCCAAGCCCCCGGGACAGGAACTGGCTACACCTTC. It yields the protein CASSQAPGTGTGYTF. The chain employs TRBV4-2 and TRBJ1-2, with 8 bases lining up with TRBD1. The junction had 8 bases not matched to a gene; V was cut back by 1 base and J by 7 bases. Germline loops: CDR1 LGHNA, CDR2 YNFKEQ. The CDR3 spans 15 residues.

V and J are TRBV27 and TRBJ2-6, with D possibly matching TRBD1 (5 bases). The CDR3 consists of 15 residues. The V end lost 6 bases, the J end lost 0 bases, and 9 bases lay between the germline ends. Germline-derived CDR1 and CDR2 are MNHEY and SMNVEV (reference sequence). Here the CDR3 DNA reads TGTGCCAGCAGGTTACAGGTCTCTGGGGCCAACGTCCTGACTTTC. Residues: CASRLQVSGANVLTF.

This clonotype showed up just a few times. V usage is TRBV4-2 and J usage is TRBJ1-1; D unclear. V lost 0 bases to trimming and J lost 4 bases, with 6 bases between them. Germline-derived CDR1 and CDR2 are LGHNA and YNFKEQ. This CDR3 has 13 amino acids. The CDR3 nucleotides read TGTGCCAGCAGCCAAGAAAAAACCACTGAAGCTTTCTTT. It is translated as CASSQEKTTEAFF.

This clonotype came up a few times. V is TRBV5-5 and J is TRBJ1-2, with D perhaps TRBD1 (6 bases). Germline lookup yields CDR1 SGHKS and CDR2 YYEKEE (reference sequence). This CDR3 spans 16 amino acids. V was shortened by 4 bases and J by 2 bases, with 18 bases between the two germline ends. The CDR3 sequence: CASSLTNGGPNYGYTF. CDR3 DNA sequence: TGTGCCAGCAGCCTGACCAACGGGGGCCCAAACTATGGCTACACCTTC.

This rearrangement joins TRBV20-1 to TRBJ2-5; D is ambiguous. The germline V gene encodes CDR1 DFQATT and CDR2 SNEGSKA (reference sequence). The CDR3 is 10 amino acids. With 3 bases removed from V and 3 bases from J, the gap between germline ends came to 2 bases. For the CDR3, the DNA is TGCAGTGCTAGTAAAGAGACCCAGTACTTC. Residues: CSASKETQYF.

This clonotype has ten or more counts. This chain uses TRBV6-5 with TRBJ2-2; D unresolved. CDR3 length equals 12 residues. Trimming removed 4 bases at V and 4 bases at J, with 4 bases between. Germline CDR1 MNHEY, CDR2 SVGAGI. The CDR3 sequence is CASSSPTGELFF. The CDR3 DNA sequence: TGTGCCAGCAGTTCCCCCACCGGGGAGCTGTTTTTT.

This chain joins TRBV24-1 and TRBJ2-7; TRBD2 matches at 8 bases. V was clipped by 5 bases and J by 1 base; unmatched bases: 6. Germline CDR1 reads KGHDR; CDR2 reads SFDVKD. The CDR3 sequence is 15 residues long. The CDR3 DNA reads TGTGCCACCAGTGCCGGAATAGCGGGGTCCTACGAGCAGTACTTC. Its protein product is CATSAGIAGSYEQYF.

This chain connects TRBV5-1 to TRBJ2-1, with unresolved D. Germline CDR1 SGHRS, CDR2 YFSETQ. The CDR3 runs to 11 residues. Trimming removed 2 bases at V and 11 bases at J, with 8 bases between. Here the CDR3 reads CASSFDRQQFF. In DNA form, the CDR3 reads TGCGCCAGCAGCTTTGACCGTCAGCAGTTCTTC.

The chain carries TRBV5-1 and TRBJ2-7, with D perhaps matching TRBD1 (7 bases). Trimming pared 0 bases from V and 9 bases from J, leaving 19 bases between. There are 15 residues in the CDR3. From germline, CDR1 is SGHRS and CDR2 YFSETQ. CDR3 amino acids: CASSLGAGGPPPQYF. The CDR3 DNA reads TGCGCCAGCAGCTTGGGCGCAGGGGGGCCCCCTCCGCAGTACTTC.

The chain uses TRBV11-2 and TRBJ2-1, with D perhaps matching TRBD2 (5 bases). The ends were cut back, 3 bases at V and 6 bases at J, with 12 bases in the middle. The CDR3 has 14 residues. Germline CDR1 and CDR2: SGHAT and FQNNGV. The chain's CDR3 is CASSFSDSFNEQFF. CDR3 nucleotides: TGTGCCAGCAGCTTCTCGGACTCGTTCAATGAGCAGTTCTTC. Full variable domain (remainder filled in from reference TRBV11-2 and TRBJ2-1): EAGVAQSPRYKIIEKRQSVAFWCNPISGHATLYWYQQILGQGPKLLIQFQNNGVVDDSQLPKDRFSAERLKGVDSTLKIQPAKLEDSAVYLCASSFSDSFNEQFFGPGTRLTVL.

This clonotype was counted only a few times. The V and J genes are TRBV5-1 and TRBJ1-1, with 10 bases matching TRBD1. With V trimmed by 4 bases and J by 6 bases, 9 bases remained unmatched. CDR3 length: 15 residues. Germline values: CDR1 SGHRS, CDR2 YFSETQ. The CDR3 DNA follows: TGCGCCAGCAGCCCTAGGGGACAGGGGACCGCTGAAGCTTTCTTT. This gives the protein CASSPRGQGTAEAFF.

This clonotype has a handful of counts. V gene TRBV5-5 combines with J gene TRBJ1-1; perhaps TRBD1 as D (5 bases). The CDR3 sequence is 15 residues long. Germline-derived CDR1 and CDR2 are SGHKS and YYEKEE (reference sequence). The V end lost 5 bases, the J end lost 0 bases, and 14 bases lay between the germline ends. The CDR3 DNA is TGTGCCAGCAGTGTTCAGACAGAAATGAACACTGAAGCTTTCTTT. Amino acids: CASSVQTEMNTEAFF.

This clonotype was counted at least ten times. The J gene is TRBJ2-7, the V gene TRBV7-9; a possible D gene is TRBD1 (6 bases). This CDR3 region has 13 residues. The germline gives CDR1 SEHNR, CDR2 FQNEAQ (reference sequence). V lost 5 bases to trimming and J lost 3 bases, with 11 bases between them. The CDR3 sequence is CASSRRDNYEQYF. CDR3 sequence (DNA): TGTGCCAGCAGCCGCAGGGACAACTACGAGCAGTACTTC.